This TCR beta chain was captured in a study of CD4 and CD8 cells across lung adenocarcinoma regions. Localized lung adenocarcinoma, a non-small cell lung cancer, affected the donors. TCRdb processed the PCR reads anew with MiXCR; each CDR3 protein has one entry. Here the sample spans about 25,000 distinct CDR3 sequences, approximately 51% being singletons. This clonotype was observed a few times. Sequencing input: CD8+ T cells from the center of a lung tumor. The receptor was isolated from a male donor with lung adenocarcinoma. The CD4 and CD8 labels of this study may be unreliable.

The CDR3 DNA reads TGTGCCAGCAGTGCGGGACAGGGGCTCTATGGCTACACCTTC. Translated, it gives CASSAGQGLYGYTF. The V gene is TRBV6-1, the J gene TRBJ1-2; 10 positions match TRBD1. V was pared by 4 bases and J by 4 bases, with 3 bases of the junction left unmatched. The CDR3 has 14 residues. The V gene's germline CDR1 is MNHNS and CDR2 SASEGT.